These 20 T cell receptor beta chains were sequenced from one sample in a study of T-cell memory formation after mild COVID-19. One entry per CDR3 protein, called by TCRdb with MiXCR from the 5' RACE reads. The data contain around 500,000 distinct CDR3 sequences, roughly 18% of them seen just once; the ten biggest clones take up 9% to 15%. Specimen: PBMCs or a T cell subset sorted from them (not recorded which). The source of these receptors is an adult woman who had mild COVID-19 (a few samples of this study predate the infection). Cell type and time point are not known.

The rearrangement uses TRBV6-1 and TRBJ1-2; 7 bases agree with TRBD1. V was clipped by 4 bases and J by 6 bases; unmatched bases: 8. This CDR3 spans 14 amino acids. CDR1 MNHNS and CDR2 SASEGT come from the germline V gene. The CDR3 nucleotides read TGTGCCAGCAGTGTAGCAGGGGGAGCTGATGGCTACACCTTC. Translated: CASSVAGGADGYTF.

This chain connects TRBV7-8 to TRBJ2-2; D not resolved. V shed 3 bases and J shed 0 bases, with 5 bases lying between them. Germline CDR1 and CDR2: SGHVS and FQNEAQ. CDR3 size: 14 residues. The CDR3 protein is CASSFNANTGELFF. In DNA, the CDR3 is TGTGCCAGCAGCTTTAACGCGAACACCGGGGAGCTGTTTTTT.

This clonotype has a count of ten or more. This chain links TRBV12-3 or TRBV12-4 with TRBJ1-1; D perhaps matches TRBD1 (6 bases). CDR3 length: 15 amino acids. Trimming left V 5 bases short and J 2 bases short, with 15 bases between. Here the CDR3 reads CASSGGGGRNTEAFF. DNA of the CDR3: TGTGCCAGCAGTGGGGGTGGGGGGCGCAACACTGAAGCTTTCTTT.

The chain combines TRBV2 with TRBJ2-7; weak D call: TRBD1 (6 bases). Germline V gene data show CDR1 as SNHLY and CDR2 as FYNNEI. V lost 4 bases to trimming and J lost 6 bases, with 10 bases between them. The CDR3 sequence is 12 residues long. CDR3 sequence: CASSARGSEQYF. CDR3 sequence (DNA): TGTGCCAGCAGTGCCAGGGGCAGCGAGCAGTACTTC.

The chain recombines TRBV7-3 with TRBJ1-6; D is ambiguous. The CDR3 has 13 amino acids. V was trimmed by 5 bases and J by 9 bases, leaving 11 bases between them. Germline V gene sequence: CDR1 SGHTA, CDR2 FQGTGA. This chain's CDR3 is CASSHGRISPLHF. For the CDR3, the DNA is TGTGCCAGCAGCCATGGGCGAATTTCACCCCTCCACTTT.

This clonotype occurred a few times. The chain couples TRBV7-2 to TRBJ1-2; maybe TRBD1 (6 bases). CDR3 size: 15 residues. Trimming took 5 bases from V and 6 from J, leaving 19 bases between them. Germline CDR1 is SGHTA and CDR2 is FQGNSA. The CDR3 region is CASSPGGQFRNGYTF. The CDR3 coding sequence is TGTGCCAGCAGCCCGGGGGGGCAGTTCCGTAATGGCTACACCTTC.

The rearrangement links TRBV2 to TRBJ2-3, with 9 bases matching TRBD1. Germline V gene data show CDR1 as SNHLY and CDR2 as FYNNEI. V lost 8 bases to trimming and J lost 3 bases; unmatched junction nucleotides: 9. This CDR3 is 15 amino acids long. The CDR3 nucleotides read TGTGCCAGCCAGCAATCCGGGACAGGGACAGATACGCAGTATTTT. Amino acids: CASQQSGTGTDTQYF.

The V and J genes are TRBV5-1 and TRBJ2-1; no clear D. CDR1 is SGHRS, CDR2 YFSETQ, per germline. This CDR3 region has 12 residues. Trimming removed 3 bases from V and 6 bases from J, with 7 bases in between. The CDR3 here is CASSYPPNEQFF. The CDR3 DNA sequence: TGCGCCAGCAGCTATCCGCCCAATGAGCAGTTCTTC.

This chain connects TRBV7-8 to TRBJ2-5; perhaps TRBD1 as D (6 bases). Deletions cut 5 bases from V and 5 bases from J, with 15 bases between. There are 14 residues in the CDR3. Germline lookup yields CDR1 SGHVS and CDR2 FQNEAQ. As DNA, the CDR3 is TGTGCCAGCAGCGCCAGGGGCCTCGGGGAGACCCAGTACTTC. Encoded protein: CASSARGLGETQYF.

This clonotype has more than one count but fewer than ten. This chain uses TRBV29-1 with TRBJ2-1; no firm D call. The CDR3 runs 14 residues. V was pared by 4 bases and J by 0 bases, with 10 bases between. The germline CDR1 and CDR2 sequences are SQVTM and ANQGSEA. CDR3 protein: CSVVLLNSYNEQFF. CDR3 nucleotides: TGCAGCGTTGTTCTCCTTAACTCCTACAATGAGCAGTTCTTC.

The CDR3 bases are TGTGCCAGCAGTTTAAGGGGGGTTCGCTACGAGCAGTACTTC. Amino acid sequence: CASSLRGVRYEQYF. The chain has TRBV27 and TRBJ2-7; D may be TRBD1 or TRBD2 (6 bases each). Germline V gives CDR1 MNHEY, CDR2 SMNVEV (reference sequence). The germline V and J ends were trimmed by 2 bases and 3 bases, with 11 bases remaining between them. The CDR3 covers 14 residues.

This clonotype came up a few times. The chain uses TRBV12-3 or TRBV12-4 and TRBJ1-2, with D perhaps TRBD1 (5 bases). The CDR3 covers 11 residues. V was pared by 6 bases and J by 7 bases, with 9 bases between. In DNA, the CDR3 is TGTGCCAGCAGCGGGAGGGGTGGCTACACCTTC. It yields the protein CASSGRGGYTF.

This clonotype appeared once. V gene TRBV24-1 combines with J gene TRBJ2-1; 12 bases are a match to TRBD2. The length of the CDR3 is 16 residues. CDR1 is KGHDR, CDR2 SFDVKD, per germline. The junction had 4 bases not matched to a gene; V was cut back by 3 bases and J by 5 bases. The CDR3 loop reads CATSDPTSGGHNEQFF. CDR3 coding DNA: TGTGCCACCAGTGATCCTACTAGCGGGGGGCACAATGAGCAGTTCTTC.

The chain recombines TRBV20-1 with TRBJ2-3; TRBD2 matches at 7 bases. CDR3 size: 14 residues. From germline, CDR1 is DFQATT and CDR2 SNEGSKA (reference sequence). The V segment lost 7 bases and the J segment 9 bases; nucleotides outside the gene matches: 16. The CDR3 loop is CSGLGGSPGVTQYF. Here the CDR3 DNA reads TGCAGTGGTCTCGGCGGGAGTCCTGGGGTCACGCAGTATTTT.

This chain links TRBV5-1 with TRBJ2-7; weak D call: TRBD2 (6 bases). The V and J ends lost 3 bases and 5 bases respectively, with 9 bases between them. CDR1 is SGHRS, CDR2 YFSETQ, per germline. The CDR3 is made up of 12 amino acids. The CDR3 region is CASSSSSDEQYF. CDR3 DNA: TGCGCCAGCAGCTCCTCTAGCGACGAGCAGTACTTC.

This clonotype was recorded a few times. This chain uses TRBV5-6 with TRBJ2-7; weak D call: TRBD1 (7 bases). The CDR3 length is 15 residues. Germline V CDR1 and CDR2: SGHDT, YYEEEE. Trimming took off 4 bases at V and 7 bases at J, with 21 bases between the two ends. CDR3 nucleotide sequence: TGTGCCAGCAGCCTGACAGGGAGTTTTGGGGGGGAGCAGTACTTC. Amino acids: CASSLTGSFGGEQYF.

This clonotype was picked up a small number of times. V usage is TRBV5-1 and J usage is TRBJ2-7; either TRBD1 or TRBD2 may fit D (5 bases each). Germline V gene lookup returns CDR1 SGHRS and CDR2 YFSETQ. CDR3 length: 14 residues. V was shortened by 4 bases and J by 3 bases, with 14 bases between the two germline ends. The CDR3 region has the DNA TGCGCCAGCAGCACCCCGGGACCTTTCTACGAGCAGTACTTC. Its translation is CASSTPGPFYEQYF.

This clonotype has more than one count but fewer than ten. The chain is built from TRBV12-3 or TRBV12-4 and TRBJ1-2; D gene ambiguous. V was trimmed by 6 bases and J by 4 bases, leaving 12 bases between them. The CDR3 is 13 residues long. The CDR3 sequence: CASSLGIPYGYTF. CDR3 coding DNA: TGTGCCAGCAGCCTGGGAATCCCCTATGGCTACACCTTC.

The CDR3 bases are TGTGCCAGCAGCCCTACACGGTCGGGCACAGATACGCAGTATTTT. It codes for CASSPTRSGTDTQYF. The V and J genes are TRBV12-3 or TRBV12-4 and TRBJ2-3; no definite D call. The V gene lost 6 bases and the J gene lost 1 base, with 14 bases spanning the gap. There are 15 residues in the CDR3.

This clonotype has just a few counts. The chain uses TRBV5-1 and TRBJ2-7, with 9 nucleotides matching TRBD1. After removal of 4 bases from V and 3 bases from J, the junction contained 5 bases not matched to a gene. The CDR3 covers 14 residues. Germline V lookup: CDR1 SGHRS, CDR2 YFSETQ. The chain's CDR3 is CASSLRDRVYEQYF. DNA for the CDR3: TGCGCCAGCAGCCTCCGGGACAGGGTCTACGAGCAGTACTTC.